This T cell receptor beta chain appears in the sequencing data of a study of CD8 T cells in Susac syndrome. Bulk CD8+ and CD4+ cells came from magnetic negative isolation; CD8+ TEMRA by FACS. The germline V gene has CDR1 SGHTA and CDR2 FQGNSA. The V gene lost 4 bases and the J gene lost 7 bases, with 16 bases spanning the gap. The CDR3 consists of 14 residues. It was with random hexamers that roughly 0.5 to 1 ug RNA was reverse transcribed. The amplification used immunoSEQ multiplex PCR on TCR beta CDR3; it spanned 54 Vbeta and 13 Jbeta. A single record per CDR3 protein comes from TCRdb applying MiXCR to the immunoSEQ multiplex PCR reads. The table lists some 150,000 distinct CDR3 sequences, around 95% of them singletons.

The sequence was collected from a human donor with multiple sclerosis. Sequenced material: CD8+ T cells from PBMCs. The V call is TRBV7-2, the J call TRBJ1-1; no firm D call. This CDR3 is CASSSPVRADEAFF. CDR3 nucleotides: TGTGCCAGCAGCTCCCCAGTTAGGGCCGATGAAGCTTTCTTT.